The 18 T cell receptor beta chains listed next were all sequenced from one sample in a study of T-cell reconstitution after alpha-beta-depleted transplantation in children. Unique molecular identifiers were built into the TCRbeta library. TCRdb redid the calling of the PCR reads with MiXCR, one entry per CDR3 protein. Here the sample spans 700,000 or so distinct CDR3 sequences, approximately 14% being singletons. The sequencing here drew on PBMCs, taken before TCRalphabeta/CD19-depleted stem cell transplant. The receptors stem from a girl aged 2 to 9 with congenital amegakaryocytic thrombocytopenia, due to receive a stem cell transplant.

In this sample, this clonotype turned up many times. The chain couples TRBV5-1 to TRBJ1-1; 8 nucleotides line up with TRBD1. V dropped 5 bases and J dropped 1; count of bases not matched to a gene: 7. In germline, CDR1 is SGHRS, CDR2 YFSETQ. CDR3 length: 15 amino acids. CDR3 in amino acids: CASRNQTGANTEAFF. The DNA of the CDR3 is TGCGCCAGCAGGAATCAGACAGGGGCGAACACTGAAGCTTTCTTT.

This clonotype was detected only a few times. The chain carries TRBV3-1 and TRBJ1-2; D possibly corresponds to TRBD1 (6 bases). This CDR3 is built from 13 residues. Trimming stripped 6 bases from V and 7 bases from J, with 15 bases between. Germline CDR1 reads LGHDT; CDR2 reads YNNKEL (reference sequence). CDR3 residues: CASSPGEGSGYTF. In DNA, the CDR3 is TGTGCCAGCAGTCCAGGGGAAGGCTCTGGCTACACCTTC.

This clonotype was picked up many times. This sequence joins TRBV12-3 or TRBV12-4 and TRBJ2-1, with D tentatively TRBD1 (6 bases). The CDR3 spans 15 residues. The V and J ends lost 2 bases and 5 bases respectively, with 13 bases between them. The CDR3 nucleotides are TGTGCCAGCAGTTTACAGGGGACCTATCACAATGAGCAGTTCTTC. It is translated as CASSLQGTYHNEQFF.

The sample holds many counts of this clonotype. The chain carries TRBV29-1 and TRBJ2-1; D might be TRBD2 (6 bases). The CDR3 is 15 residues long. V was clipped by 2 bases and J by 1 base, with 12 bases between them. From germline, CDR1 is SQVTM and CDR2 ANQGSEA. The CDR3: CSVETRERSYNEQFF. The DNA of the CDR3 is TGCAGCGTTGAAACCCGGGAGAGGTCCTACAATGAGCAGTTCTTC.

This clonotype was detected a few times. The V call is TRBV20-1, the J call TRBJ2-1; D not certain. The V and J ends lost 5 bases and 10 bases respectively, with 21 bases between them. The CDR3 has 14 amino acids. Germline V gene data show CDR1 as DFQATT and CDR2 as SNEGSKA (reference sequence). This chain's CDR3 is CSAFERFFLEEQFF. DNA of the CDR3: TGCAGTGCTTTTGAGCGCTTTTTCCTTGAGGAGCAGTTCTTC.

There are many counts of this clonotype. This sequence joins TRBV20-1 and TRBJ2-3; the D is unclear. V was trimmed by 7 bases and J by 0 bases, leaving 11 bases between them. Germline lookup yields CDR1 DFQATT and CDR2 SNEGSKA (reference sequence). There are 13 residues in the CDR3. CDR3 sequence reads: CSGSGPSTDTQYF. The CDR3 DNA is TGCAGTGGGTCAGGTCCTAGCACAGATACGCAGTATTTT.

The chain links TRBV6-2 or TRBV6-3 to TRBJ2-4; 8 bases line up with TRBD1. The CDR3 totals 14 residues. V was pared by 5 bases and J by 5 bases, with 5 bases of the junction left unmatched. Germline V gene lookup returns CDR1 MNHEY and CDR2 SVGEGT. The CDR3 DNA reads TGTGCCAGCAGTACCACGGGACAGGAAAACATTCAGTACTTC. This encodes CASSTTGQENIQYF.

This clonotype was seen only a few times. DNA of the CDR3: TGTGCCAGCAGTTACAGTACAGGACTAGTGGAGACCCAGTACTTC. As protein: CASSYSTGLVETQYF. The V call is TRBV6-5, the J call TRBJ2-5; TRBD2 agrees at 7 bases. The V gene end was trimmed by 2 bases and the J gene end by 5 bases; junction bases not matched to a gene: 8. This CDR3 contains 15 residues. Germline V CDR1 and CDR2: MNHEY, SVGAGI.

The V call is TRBV20-1, the J call TRBJ2-1; D possibly corresponds to TRBD1 (5 bases). V lost 0 bases, J lost 6 bases, and 12 bases lay in between. Germline V gene data show CDR1 as DFQATT and CDR2 as SNEGSKA (reference sequence). CDR3 length equals 14 residues. The CDR3 DNA is TGCAGTGCTAGAGATAGGAGTAGGGGCAATGAGCAGTTCTTC. This sequence encodes CSARDRSRGNEQFF.

This clonotype was observed at least ten times. The chain is built from TRBV20-1 and TRBJ1-5; tentatively, D is TRBD1 (5 bases). From germline, CDR1 is DFQATT and CDR2 SNEGSKA (reference sequence). The CDR3 covers 14 residues. Trimming took 6 bases from V and 4 from J, leaving 16 bases between them. As DNA, the CDR3 is TGCAGTGCCCTAGGGATGGGGCCGAATCAGCCCCAGCATTTT. Translation: CSALGMGPNQPQHF.

This clonotype has just a few counts. The chain employs TRBV7-2 and TRBJ2-5; D is unclear. CDR1 is SGHTA, CDR2 FQGNSA, per germline. V lost 5 bases to trimming and J lost 0 bases, with 10 bases between them. This CDR3 contains 14 residues. As DNA, the CDR3 is TGTGCCAGCAGCCCATTGACGTACCAAGAGACCCAGTACTTC. Its translation: CASSPLTYQETQYF.

This clonotype occurred many times. The rearrangement uses TRBV28 and TRBJ2-7, with D possibly TRBD1 on 6 matching bases. Germline V gives CDR1 MDHEN, CDR2 SYDVKM. V dropped 6 bases and J dropped 6 bases, with 18 bases sitting between them. This CDR3 is 14 amino acids long. CDR3 DNA sequence: TGTGCCAGCAGCTTTCGATACAGGGCTCCCGAGCAGTACTTC. Translated, it gives CASSFRYRAPEQYF. Complete variable domain (other parts from reference TRBV28 and TRBJ2-7): DVKVTQSSRYLVKRTGEKVFLECVQDMDHENMFWYRQDPGLGLRLIYFSYDVKMKEKGDIPEGYSVSREKKERFSLILESASTNQTSMYLCASSFRYRAPEQYFGPGTRLTVT.

This clonotype has a count of ten or more. This rearrangement joins TRBV20-1 to TRBJ1-4; D not certain. The CDR3 contains 14 residues. Trimming shortened V by 8 bases and J by 6 bases, and 19 bases separated the two germline ends. Germline V gene data show CDR1 as DFQATT and CDR2 as SNEGSKA (reference sequence). DNA for the CDR3: TGCAGTTTAAGAATGCCCCACTTAGATGAAAAACTGTTTTTT. This translates into CSLRMPHLDEKLFF.

The V call is TRBV7-9, the J call TRBJ1-6; D is possibly TRBD1 (6 bases). Between the trimmed V and J ends, which lost 5 bases and 5 bases, there was a span of 13 bases. Germline V gene data show CDR1 as SEHNR and CDR2 as FQNEAQ (reference sequence). The CDR3 has 15 residues. CDR3 protein: CASSHAGVNNSPLHF. The CDR3 DNA is TGTGCCAGCAGCCACGCAGGGGTGAATAATTCACCCCTCCACTTT.

V gene TRBV29-1 combines with J gene TRBJ2-7; D unresolved. Germline-derived CDR1 and CDR2 are SQVTM and ANQGSEA. The V and J ends lost 7 bases and 7 bases respectively, with 20 bases between them. The CDR3 is 13 amino acids. CDR3 bases: TGCAGCGCTCGACCTACGGGTTCAGATGAGCAGTACTTC. Amino acid sequence: CSARPTGSDEQYF.

This clonotype came up many times. This chain connects TRBV12-3 or TRBV12-4 to TRBJ1-2, with 9 bases lining up with TRBD1. The junction had 15 bases not matched to a gene; V was cut back by 5 bases and J by 8 bases. The CDR3 consists of 16 residues. The CDR3 loop is CASSPTSTGGPGGYTF. In nucleotides, the CDR3 is TGTGCCAGCAGTCCGACTTCTACAGGGGGCCCCGGGGGCTACACCTTC.

This clonotype has a handful of counts. This chain joins TRBV3-1 and TRBJ2-7; D unresolved. The germline V gene has CDR1 LGHDT and CDR2 YNNKEL (reference sequence). Trimming removed 4 bases from V and 3 bases from J, with 10 bases in between. CDR3 length: 13 amino acids. CDR3 coding DNA: TGTGCCAGCAGCCGTTCTCTGGACTACGAGCAGTACTTC. This translates into CASSRSLDYEQYF.

This clonotype was counted ten times or more. This rearrangement joins TRBV29-1 to TRBJ2-7, with TRBD2 matching over 14 bases. The length of the CDR3 is 17 residues. Germline loops: CDR1 SQVTM, CDR2 ANQGSEA. V lost 4 bases, J lost 2 bases, and 10 bases stayed unmatched. CDR3 in DNA: TGCAGCGTTGTTCGCGGACTAGCGGGAGGCCCAGCCTACGAGCAGTACTTC. It specifies CSVVRGLAGGPAYEQYF.